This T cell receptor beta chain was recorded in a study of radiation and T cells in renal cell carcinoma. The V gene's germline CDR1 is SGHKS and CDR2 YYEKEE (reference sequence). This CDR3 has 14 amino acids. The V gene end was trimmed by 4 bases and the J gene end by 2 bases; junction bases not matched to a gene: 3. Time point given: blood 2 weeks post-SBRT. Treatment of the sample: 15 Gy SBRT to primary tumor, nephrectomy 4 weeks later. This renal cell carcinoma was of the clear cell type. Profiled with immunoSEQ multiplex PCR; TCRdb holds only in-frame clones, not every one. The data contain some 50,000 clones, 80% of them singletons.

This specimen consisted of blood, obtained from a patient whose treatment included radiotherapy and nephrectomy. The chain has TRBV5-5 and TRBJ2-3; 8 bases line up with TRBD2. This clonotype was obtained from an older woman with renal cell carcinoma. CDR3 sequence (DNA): TGTGCCAGCAGCGGTAGCGGGACCACAGATACGCAGTATTTT. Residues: CASSGSGTTDTQYF.